This T cell receptor (beta chain) appears in the sequencing data of a study of T cells in localized non-small cell lung cancer. The CDR3 has 17 residues. The junction had 4 bases not matched to a gene; V was cut back by 3 bases and J by 1 base. CDR1 and CDR2 (germline): SGHVS, FQNEAQ. The table came from immunoSEQ multiplex PCR; TCRdb's copy has only in-frame clones and leaves some out. The sample gives around 91,000 clones, roughly 90% of which show up once; around 14% is in the top ten. Whole-study findings and limits: Only one tumor region was sequenced, so heterogeneity remains possible. Appearance in adjacent lung was seen for a median about 59 of the top 100 tumor clones. Clonality peaked in uninvolved adjacent lung rather than tumor.

Regarding this clone: The target antigen is unknown.

The J gene is TRBJ2-4, the V gene TRBV7-8; 12 bases agree with TRBD2. The sample here was peripheral blood, taken before any cancer treatment. The clonotype comes from a man between 40 and 70 years old with stage I squamous cell lung carcinoma. Here the CDR3 DNA reads TGTGCCAGCAGCTTCCTAGCGGGGGGGCCCGCCAAAAACATTCAGTACTTC. This gives the protein CASSFLAGGPAKNIQYF. Full variable domain (missing parts from reference TRBV7-8 and TRBJ2-4): GAGVSQSPRYKVAKRGQDVALRCDPISGHVSLFWYQQALGQGPEFLTYFQNEAQLDKSGLPSDRFFAERPEGSVSTLKIQRTQQEDSAVYLCASSFLAGGPAKNIQYFGAGTRLSVL.